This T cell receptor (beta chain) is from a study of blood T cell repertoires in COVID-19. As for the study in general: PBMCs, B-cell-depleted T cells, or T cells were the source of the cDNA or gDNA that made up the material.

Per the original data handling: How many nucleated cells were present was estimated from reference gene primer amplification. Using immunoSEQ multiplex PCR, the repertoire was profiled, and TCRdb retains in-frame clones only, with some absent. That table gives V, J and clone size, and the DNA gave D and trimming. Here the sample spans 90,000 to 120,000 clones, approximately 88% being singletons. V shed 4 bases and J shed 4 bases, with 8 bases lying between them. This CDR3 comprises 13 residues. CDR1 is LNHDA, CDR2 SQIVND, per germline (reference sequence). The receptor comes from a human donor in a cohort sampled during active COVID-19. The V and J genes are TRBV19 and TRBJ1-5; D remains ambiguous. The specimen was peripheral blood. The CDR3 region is CASSREENQPQHF. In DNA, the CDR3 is TGTGCCAGTAGTAGAGAGGAGAATCAGCCCCAGCATTTT. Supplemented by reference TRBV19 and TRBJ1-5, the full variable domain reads DGGITQSPKYLFRKEGQNVTLSCEQNLNHDAMYWYRQDPGQGLRLIYYSQIVNDFQKGDIAEGYSVSREKKESFPLTVTSAQKNPTAFYLCASSREENQPQHFGDGTRLSIL.